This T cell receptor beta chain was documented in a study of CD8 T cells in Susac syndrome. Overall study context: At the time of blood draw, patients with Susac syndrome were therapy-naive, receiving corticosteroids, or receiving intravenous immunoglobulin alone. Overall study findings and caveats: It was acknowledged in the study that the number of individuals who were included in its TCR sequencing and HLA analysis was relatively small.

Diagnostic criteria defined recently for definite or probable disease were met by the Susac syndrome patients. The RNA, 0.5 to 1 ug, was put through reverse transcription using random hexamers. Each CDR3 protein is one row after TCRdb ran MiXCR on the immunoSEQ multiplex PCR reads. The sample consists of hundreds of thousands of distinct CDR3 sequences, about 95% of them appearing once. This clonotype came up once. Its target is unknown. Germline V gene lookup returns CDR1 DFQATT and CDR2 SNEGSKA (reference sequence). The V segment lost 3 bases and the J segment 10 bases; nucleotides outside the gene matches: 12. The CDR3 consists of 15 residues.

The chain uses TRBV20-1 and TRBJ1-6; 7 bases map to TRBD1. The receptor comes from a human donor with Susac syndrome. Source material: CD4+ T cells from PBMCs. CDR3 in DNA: TGCAGTGCTAGCCCCGGAACAGGGGTCGGGTCACCCCTCCACTTT. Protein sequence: CSASPGTGVGSPLHF.